Each of the 26 T cell receptor beta chains below was sequenced from the same sample in a study of blood T cell repertoires in COVID-19. Profiling relied on immunoSEQ multiplex PCR, and the TCRdb table lists in-frame clones only, not all of them. The profile shows around 450,000 clones, approximately 90% of them singletons. Source material: PBMCs or T cells enriched from blood (not recorded which). The origin of the receptors is a young woman who had recovered from COVID-19.

This chain connects TRBV7-3 to TRBJ1-6; the match to TRBD1 covers 8 bases. The germline CDR1 and CDR2 sequences are SGHTA and FQGTGA. J lost 10 bases, V lost 3 bases, and 2 bases had no gene match. This CDR3 has 13 amino acids. For the CDR3, the DNA is TGTGCCAGCAGCTTGGACAGGGTATCACCCCTCCACTTT. Translating gives CASSLDRVSPLHF.

This clone was detected once. In DNA form, the CDR3 reads TGTGCCAGCAGCCCTCGATGGACAGGGGGCGTAAACACCATATATTTT. Residues: CASSPRWTGGVNTIYF. The chain is built from TRBV3-1 (or the pseudogene TRBV3-2) and TRBJ1-3; TRBD1 agrees at 11 bases. Unmatched junction bases numbered 8, after V lost 4 bases and J lost 6 bases. Germline CDR1 and CDR2: LGHDT and YNNKEL (reference sequence). The CDR3 loop spans 16 amino acids.

The J gene is TRBJ1-2, the V gene TRBV19; tentative D call: TRBD1 (6 bases). V dropped 4 bases and J dropped 7 bases, with 16 bases sitting between them. CDR1 LNHDA and CDR2 SQIVND come from the germline V gene (reference sequence). The CDR3 runs 14 residues. CDR3 in DNA: TGTGCCAGTAGTACCAACCCTCGGGGGGCTGGCTACACCTTC. Encoded protein: CASSTNPRGAGYTF.

This clone was picked up one time. Other DNA sequences of this sample code for an identical CDR3. This chain joins TRBV3-1 (or the pseudogene TRBV3-2) and TRBJ2-2; a possible D gene is TRBD2 (6 bases). V lost 3 bases, J lost 8 bases, and 7 bases lay in between. This CDR3 comprises 12 residues. Germline CDR1 LGHDT, CDR2 YNNKEL (reference sequence). This CDR3 is CASSQGGGELFF. In nucleotides, the CDR3 is TGTGCCAGCAGCCAGGGAGGAGGGGAGCTGTTTTTT.

The chain links TRBV7-3 to TRBJ2-6, with TRBD2 as a possible D gene (5 bases). The CDR3 is 17 amino acids. The germline V gene has CDR1 SGHTA and CDR2 FQGTGA. Trimming removed 5 bases at V and 1 base at J, with 15 bases between. CDR3 nucleotide sequence: TGTGCCAGCAGCCAGGCATCGGGGTTTTCTGGGGCCAACGTCCTGACTTTC. It specifies CASSQASGFSGANVLTF. Full variable domain (rest looked up from reference TRBV7-3 and TRBJ2-6): GAGVSQTPSNKVTEKGKYVELRCDPISGHTALYWYRQSLGQGPEFLIYFQGTGAADDSGLPNDRFFAVRPEGSVSTLKIQRTERGDSAVYLCASSQASGFSGANVLTFGAGSRLTVL.

This clone appeared once. CDR3 protein: CASSIGGGTGANVLTF. In nucleotides, the CDR3 is TGTGCCAGTAGTATCGGGGGGGGAACTGGGGCCAACGTCCTGACTTTC. The genes are TRBV19 and TRBJ2-6; 8 positions match TRBD2. CDR3 length: 16 residues. J was trimmed by 2 bases and V by 3 bases; bases with no gene match: 3. Germline V gene data show CDR1 as LNHDA and CDR2 as SQIVND (reference sequence).

The chain links TRBV5-8 to TRBJ2-7; D unclear. V was trimmed by 1 base and J by 0 bases, leaving 8 bases between them. The CDR3 is 14 amino acids. Germline lookup yields CDR1 SGHTS and CDR2 YDEGEE. Here the CDR3 reads CASSLSYSSYEQYF. Here the CDR3 DNA reads TGTGCCAGCAGCTTGAGTTACAGCTCCTACGAGCAGTACTTC.

Concerning this clone: Other nucleotide sequences in the sample specify the same CDR3. The chain links TRBV5-1 to TRBJ1-2; 9 positions match TRBD1. The V and J ends lost 0 bases and 8 bases, in that order; junction bases with no gene match: 2. The CDR3 is 13 residues long. CDR1 and CDR2 (germline): SGHRS, YFSETQ. The CDR3 DNA is TGCGCCAGCAGCTTGGGGACAGGGGACGGCTACACCTTC. It encodes CASSLGTGDGYTF.

This rearrangement joins TRBV5-1 to TRBJ1-2; 12 bases line up with TRBD1. CDR3 size: 15 residues. Germline V gene sequence: CDR1 SGHRS, CDR2 YFSETQ. V lost 2 bases and J lost 6; bases outside the gene matches: 5. CDR3 DNA sequence: TGCGCCAGCAGCTTCCCCGGGACAGGGGGCGATGGCTACACCTTC. Translated, it gives CASSFPGTGGDGYTF.

The V and J genes are TRBV5-1 and TRBJ1-1, with 8 bases aligning to TRBD1. The CDR3 extends over 15 amino acids. Unmatched junction bases numbered 4, after V lost 1 base and J lost 2 bases. Germline loops: CDR1 SGHRS, CDR2 YFSETQ. CDR3 loop: CASSLYSGGNTEAFF. The CDR3 DNA follows: TGCGCCAGCAGCTTGTACTCAGGGGGCAACACTGAAGCTTTCTTT.

The genes are TRBV9 and TRBJ1-2, with D tentatively TRBD1 (5 bases). Germline loops: CDR1 SGDLS, CDR2 YYNGEE. CDR3 length: 14 amino acids. Trimming shortened V by 3 bases and J by 2 bases, and 11 bases separated the two germline ends. The CDR3: CASSAQTDNYGYTF. Here the CDR3 DNA reads TGTGCCAGCAGCGCCCAGACAGACAACTATGGCTACACCTTC.

DNA for the CDR3: TGTGCCAGCAGTTTATCCGGGGAGGGCTACACCTTC. It specifies CASSLSGEGYTF. The chain links TRBV12-3 or TRBV12-4 to TRBJ1-2; D not resolved. This CDR3 is built from 12 residues. V was cut by 2 bases and J by 8 bases, with 9 bases left in between.

The count of this clone is one. The chain has TRBV5-1 and TRBJ2-5; TRBD2 matches 8 bases. The CDR3 spans 15 residues. Germline trimming cut 4 bases from V and 1 base from J; bases unmatched to any gene: 6. Germline lookup yields CDR1 SGHRS and CDR2 YFSETQ. The CDR3 loop reads CASSPSGGFQETQYF. Written as DNA, the CDR3 is TGCGCCAGCAGCCCTTCGGGAGGGTTCCAAGAGACCCAGTACTTC.

The V and J genes are TRBV4-2 and TRBJ1-3; TRBD1 agrees at 8 bases. This CDR3 has 17 residues. The germline CDR1 and CDR2 sequences are LGHNA and YNFKEQ. The V gene end was trimmed by 0 bases and the J gene end by 3 bases; junction bases not matched to a gene: 7. CDR3 nucleotides: TGTGCCAGCAGCCAAGATACAGGGGGTTGGGATGGAAACACCATATATTTT. Translation: CASSQDTGGWDGNTIYF.

The chain combines TRBV6-5 with TRBJ1-4; TRBD1 agrees at 7 bases. This CDR3 is 14 amino acids long. Germline trimming cut 8 bases from V and 8 bases from J; bases unmatched to any gene: 11. Germline CDR1 reads MNHEY; CDR2 reads SVGAGI. The CDR3 here is CASSPGGSGEKLFF. In DNA form, the CDR3 reads TGTGCCAGCTCTCCAGGGGGATCCGGGGAAAAACTGTTTTTT.

The chain has TRBV5-1 and TRBJ1-4; a weak D match, TRBD1 (6 bases). V lost 0 bases and J lost 8, with 11 bases in between. Germline V CDR1 and CDR2: SGHRS, YFSETQ. This CDR3 is built from 14 residues. This CDR3 reads CASSLDRVGEKLFF. The CDR3 DNA reads as TGCGCCAGCAGCTTGGACAGGGTAGGCGAAAAACTGTTTTTT.

This clone was seen just once. This chain links TRBV30 with TRBJ1-5; TRBD1 might be the D (6 bases). The germline V gene encodes CDR1 GTSNPN and CDR2 SVGIG (reference sequence). The CDR3 loop spans 14 amino acids. Between the trimmed V and J ends, which lost 1 base and 5 bases, there was a span of 12 bases. CDR3 residues: CAWSGTARDQPQHF. Written as DNA, the CDR3 is TGTGCCTGGAGTGGGACAGCCAGAGATCAGCCCCAGCATTTT.

This chain joins TRBV10-1 and TRBJ1-1, with D possibly TRBD1 on 6 matching bases. This CDR3 is 14 amino acids long. Per the germline V gene, CDR1 is WNHNN and CDR2 is SYGVQD (reference sequence). The V gene lost 7 bases and the J gene lost 0 bases, with 12 bases spanning the gap. The CDR3: CASTPDRLNTEAFF. The DNA for the CDR3 is TGCGCCAGCACCCCGGACAGACTGAACACTGAAGCTTTCTTT.

J is TRBJ1-2 and V is TRBV2; D is uncertain. CDR3 size: 14 residues. Germline CDR1 and CDR2: SNHLY and FYNNEI. Trimming removed 5 bases at V and 1 base at J, with 11 bases between. The CDR3 sequence: CASSTGGSNYGYTF. In DNA form, the CDR3 reads TGTGCCAGCAGTACCGGCGGGAGTAACTATGGCTACACCTTC.

The V and J genes are TRBV3-1 (or the pseudogene TRBV3-2) and TRBJ1-3; the D is unclear. The V end was cut by 8 bases, the J end by 4 bases, with 9 bases between. Germline V gene lookup returns CDR1 LGHDT and CDR2 YNNKEL (reference sequence). The CDR3 runs 12 residues. The CDR3 loop is CASLRSGNTIYF. In nucleotides, the CDR3 is TGTGCCAGCCTACGGTCCGGAAACACCATATATTTT.

The chain joins TRBV18 to TRBJ1-5; TRBD1 aligns across 7 bases. The CDR3 runs 16 residues. CDR1 KGHSH and CDR2 LQKENI come from the germline V gene. Losses at the gene ends were 3 bases for V and 2 bases for J; bases not matched to a gene: 7. The CDR3 reads CASSPIRQGGNQPQHF. DNA for the CDR3: TGTGCCAGCTCACCGATAAGGCAGGGGGGCAATCAGCCCCAGCATTTT.

The V gene is TRBV27, the J gene TRBJ1-6; D unresolved. This CDR3 is 14 amino acids long. Germline CDR1 reads MNHEY; CDR2 reads SMNVEV (reference sequence). Trimming removed 5 bases at V and 4 bases at J, with 9 bases between. DNA for the CDR3: TGTGCCAGCAGTGGGCAGCCTTATAATTCACCCCTCCACTTT. Translating it yields CASSGQPYNSPLHF.

The J gene is TRBJ1-5, the V gene TRBV28; unclear D gene. The CDR3 is 13 residues long. Germline V gene data show CDR1 as MDHEN and CDR2 as SYDVKM. The V and J ends lost 2 bases and 5 bases respectively, with 7 bases between them. The CDR3: CASSLMSDQPQHF. The CDR3 DNA follows: TGTGCCAGCAGTTTAATGTCGGATCAGCCCCAGCATTTT.

This sequence joins TRBV5-4 and TRBJ1-1, with 7 bases that match TRBD1. The V gene's germline CDR1 is SGHNT and CDR2 YYREEE (reference sequence). The CDR3 has 16 amino acids. After removal of 3 bases from V and 0 bases from J, the junction contained 8 bases not matched to a gene. CDR3 in DNA: TGTGCCAGCAGCTGGCCCGCGGGACAGATGAACACTGAAGCTTTCTTT. Encoded protein: CASSWPAGQMNTEAFF. Using reference TRBV5-4 and TRBJ1-1 for the parts outside the CDR3, the full variable domain is ETGVTQSPTHLIKTRGQQVTLRCSSQSGHNTVSWYQQALGQGPQFIFQYYREEENGRGNFPPRFSGLQFPNYSSELNVNALELDDSALYLCASSWPAGQMNTEAFFGQGTRLTVV.

The chain recombines TRBV12-5 with TRBJ1-2; no definite D call. The CDR3 contains 14 residues. Trimming cost V 0 bases and J 4 bases, with 9 bases left between them. The V gene's germline CDR1 is LGHNT and CDR2 FRNRAP. The CDR3, as DNA: TGTGCTAGTGGTTTGGTACAGACGGCCTATGGCTACACCTTC. It is translated as CASGLVQTAYGYTF.

The DNA of the CDR3 is TGTGCCAGCAGTGCAGGGGGCGCGGATTCACCCCTCCACTTT. The encoded protein is CASSAGGADSPLHF. The chain combines TRBV27 with TRBJ1-6; 8 bases are a match to TRBD1. Looked up from germline, CDR1 is MNHEY and CDR2 is SMNVEV (reference sequence). J was trimmed by 8 bases and V by 5 bases; bases with no gene match: 5. The CDR3 is 14 amino acids.